Listed here are 28 T cell receptor beta chains from one sample, sequenced in a study of blood T cells in healthy people across ages. A second PCR, run for roughly 7 to 12 cycles, used a sample-barcoded 5' primer plus a J-beta primer mix. TCRdb recomputed calls from the 5' RACE reads with MiXCR, one row per CDR3 protein. The sample has about 2 million distinct CDR3 sequences, around half seen once. The sequenced sample consisted of blood. All receptors come from a woman aged 40 to 50 in good health.

This clonotype was seen a few times. The chain combines TRBV12-3 or TRBV12-4 with TRBJ2-7; no clear D. The CDR3 spans 15 residues. Trimming removed 3 bases from V and 4 bases from J, with 16 bases in between. The CDR3 coding sequence is TGTGCCAGCAGTTTTGAGGCAGGTTTTATGTACGAGCAGTACTTC. Residues: CASSFEAGFMYEQYF.

CDR3 sequence reads: CASTHVRRTYNEQFF. CDR3 DNA: TGTGCCAGCACCCACGTCAGGAGAACTTACAATGAGCAGTTCTTC. The chain recombines TRBV28 with TRBJ2-1, with no clear D. V dropped 7 bases and J dropped 4 bases, with 17 bases sitting between them. Germline V gene lookup returns CDR1 MDHEN and CDR2 SYDVKM. The CDR3 sequence is 15 residues long.

There are a few counts of this clonotype. The chain employs TRBV12-3 or TRBV12-4 and TRBJ2-1; D not certain. Trimming stripped 3 bases from V and 8 bases from J, with 11 bases between. The CDR3 contains 13 residues. CDR3 bases: TGTGCCAGCAGTTTTACAGTCGAGGATGAGCAGTTCTTC. Protein product: CASSFTVEDEQFF.

A word on this clonotype: One junction end does not reproduce the germline sequence, and a read error may be involved. The chain joins TRBV27 to TRBJ1-6; no definite D call. The CDR3 consists of 12 residues. Germline V gene lookup returns CDR1 MNHEY and CDR2 SMNVEV (reference sequence). Written as DNA, the CDR3 is TGTGCCAGCAGTTTCAGGAATTCACTCCTCCACTTT. Translated, it gives CASSFRNSLLHF.

This clonotype came up a few times. The rearrangement uses TRBV29-1 and TRBJ2-7, with D possibly being TRBD1 (5 bases). The CDR3 covers 12 residues. Trimming took off 4 bases at V and 5 bases at J, with 12 bases between the two ends. Germline CDR1 SQVTM, CDR2 ANQGSEA. The CDR3, as DNA: TGCAGCGTTGGGACACAACGACACGAGCAGTACTTC. Translated: CSVGTQRHEQYF.

This clonotype was observed a few times. The chain joins TRBV4-2 to TRBJ2-5, with 8 bases aligning to TRBD1. With V trimmed by 2 bases and J by 4 bases, 6 bases remained unmatched. This CDR3 is built from 15 residues. Per germline, CDR1 LGHNA and CDR2 YNFKEQ. CDR3 sequence reads: CASSQPSDRGETQYF. In nucleotides, the CDR3 is TGTGCCAGCAGCCAACCCTCCGACAGGGGAGAGACCCAGTACTTC.

V gene TRBV20-1 combines with J gene TRBJ2-7, with D perhaps matching TRBD1 (5 bases). The CDR3 loop spans 14 amino acids. The germline V gene encodes CDR1 DFQATT and CDR2 SNEGSKA (reference sequence). Trimming took off 0 bases at V and 5 bases at J, with 14 bases between the two ends. The CDR3, as DNA: TGCAGTGCTAGAGAAGGCCAGGGTGTCCACGAGCAGTACTTC. The encoded protein is CSAREGQGVHEQYF.

This clonotype was seen a few times. The chain recombines TRBV5-5 with TRBJ2-7, with 11 bases lining up with TRBD2. Germline CDR1 is SGHKS and CDR2 is YYEKEE (reference sequence). After removal of 0 bases from V and 2 bases from J, the junction contained 7 bases not matched to a gene. This CDR3 is built from 17 residues. This CDR3 reads CASSLVISGGVTYEQYF. CDR3 nucleotides: TGTGCCAGCAGCTTGGTGATTAGCGGGGGGGTGACCTACGAGCAGTACTTC.

This clonotype occurred a few times. The chain combines TRBV4-2 with TRBJ1-2, with TRBD1 as a possible D gene (6 bases). Trimming shortened V by 0 bases and J by 2 bases, and 13 bases separated the two germline ends. CDR3 size: 16 residues. Germline V CDR1 and CDR2: LGHNA, YNFKEQ. CDR3 sequence: CASSQDYGQGNYGYTF. The CDR3 DNA reads as TGTGCCAGCAGCCAAGATTACGGGCAGGGGAACTATGGCTACACCTTC.

The chain employs TRBV7-2 and TRBJ1-2, with TRBD1 identical over 9 bases. The V gene end was trimmed by 4 bases and the J gene end by 8 bases; junction bases not matched to a gene: 11. The germline V gene has CDR1 SGHTA and CDR2 FQGNSA. The CDR3 runs to 15 residues. Here the CDR3 reads CASSSSGTGNPGYTF. In DNA, the CDR3 is TGTGCCAGCAGCTCCTCTGGGACAGGGAATCCAGGCTACACCTTC.

This chain joins TRBV9 and TRBJ1-1; no reliable D call. The V gene's germline CDR1 is SGDLS and CDR2 YYNGEE. Trimming shortened V by 1 base and J by 0 bases, and 10 bases separated the two germline ends. This CDR3 is built from 15 residues. The CDR3 DNA follows: TGTGCCAGCAGCGTAACCGCCGACATGAACACTGAAGCTTTCTTT. It codes for CASSVTADMNTEAFF.

This clonotype was recorded once. The chain has TRBV10-3 and TRBJ2-5; 10 bases map to TRBD2. Germline V CDR1 and CDR2: ENHRY, SYGVKD. The J segment lost 11 bases and the V segment lost 0 bases, leaving 12 bases of the junction unmatched. CDR3 length: 16 residues. The CDR3: CAISESSGGAGNEQYF. CDR3 DNA sequence: TGTGCCATCAGTGAGTCAAGCGGGGGGGCCGGCAATGAGCAGTACTTC.

The J gene is TRBJ2-5, the V gene TRBV20-1, with TRBD2 identical over 11 bases. V lost 6 bases, J lost 4 bases, and 13 bases stayed unmatched. Germline V gene sequence: CDR1 DFQATT, CDR2 SNEGSKA (reference sequence). The CDR3 spans 16 residues. The CDR3 nucleotides read TGCAGTGCCCAGAGAGGTAGCGGGGGGGCCGGAGAGACCCAGTACTTC. Translating it yields CSAQRGSGGAGETQYF.

This chain's CDR3 is CASVAGGNYEQYF. CDR3 bases: TGTGCCAGCGTAGCGGGGGGCAACTACGAGCAGTACTTC. The rearrangement uses TRBV2 and TRBJ2-7; 10 bases agree with TRBD2. With 8 bases clipped from V and 3 bases from J, the junction kept 4 bases outside the gene matches. The CDR3 has 13 amino acids. The germline CDR1 and CDR2 sequences are SNHLY and FYNNEI.

The chain employs TRBV7-2 and TRBJ2-3; 7 nucleotides align to TRBD2. V lost 2 bases and J lost 2; bases outside the gene matches: 4. This CDR3 comprises 15 residues. Germline CDR1 SGHTA, CDR2 FQGNSA. The CDR3 DNA follows: TGTGCCAGCAGCTTATTAAGCGGGGTCACAGATACGCAGTATTTT. Protein: CASSLLSGVTDTQYF.

This clonotype occurred a few times. V gene TRBV3-1 combines with J gene TRBJ2-3; D is perhaps TRBD2 (5 bases). Trimming cost V 0 bases and J 0 bases, with 13 bases left between them. The V gene's germline CDR1 is LGHDT and CDR2 YNNKEL (reference sequence). The CDR3 spans 17 residues. CDR3 amino acids: CASSQEVRRASTDTQYF. The CDR3 DNA sequence: TGTGCCAGCAGCCAAGAGGTACGGCGGGCGAGCACAGATACGCAGTATTTT.

The rearrangement links TRBV15 to TRBJ1-1, with D possibly being TRBD1 (6 bases). This CDR3 has 14 amino acids. V was cut by 5 bases and J by 0 bases, with 10 bases left in between. CDR1 is LNHNV and CDR2 is YYDKDF in the germline V gene (reference sequence). The CDR3 loop is CATSGWTVNTEAFF. Written as DNA, the CDR3 is TGTGCCACCAGCGGGTGGACAGTGAACACTGAAGCTTTCTTT.

About this clonotype: At one boundary the junction diverges from the germline segment, which might be a read error. The chain joins TRBV7-2 to TRBJ1-3, with D possibly matching TRBD1 (6 bases). CDR1 SGHTA and CDR2 FQGNSA come from the germline V gene. The CDR3 sequence is 16 residues long. DNA for the CDR3: TGTGCCAGCAGCCTAGCCGAAACAGGGACCGGAAACACCATATATTTT. This encodes CASSLAETGTGNTIYF. Full variable domain (missing parts from reference TRBV7-2 and TRBJ1-3): GAGVSQSPSNKVTEKGKDVELRCDPISGHTALYWYRQSLGQGLEFLIYFQGNSAPDKSGLPSDRFSAERTGGSVSTLTIQRTQQEDSAVYLCASSLAETGTGNTIYFGEGSWLTVV.

V and J are TRBV6-6 and TRBJ1-2; D uncertain. The CDR3 is 15 amino acids. The ends were cut back, 0 bases at V and 8 bases at J, with 16 bases in the middle. Germline V gene sequence: CDR1 MNHNY, CDR2 SVGAGI (reference sequence). CDR3: CASSYSGGVGSGYTF. CDR3 sequence (DNA): TGTGCCAGCAGTTACTCGGGTGGGGTCGGTAGCGGCTACACCTTC.

V usage is TRBV20-1 and J usage is TRBJ1-4; D remains unclear. Germline loops: CDR1 DFQATT, CDR2 SNEGSKA (reference sequence). The CDR3 consists of 14 residues. With 3 bases removed from V and 4 bases from J, the gap between germline ends came to 12 bases. CDR3 amino acids: CSARSGPSNEKLFF. The CDR3, as DNA: TGCAGTGCTAGGTCGGGTCCCAGTAATGAAAAACTGTTTTTT.

This clonotype has a handful of counts. The chain links TRBV4-1 to TRBJ1-2; TRBD1 aligns across 11 bases. The V gene's germline CDR1 is MGHRA and CDR2 YSYEKL. This CDR3 is 16 amino acids long. V lost 7 bases and J lost 0; bases outside the gene matches: 7. The CDR3 loop reads CASKPGQGESNYGYTF. CDR3 nucleotides: TGCGCCAGCAAACCGGGACAGGGGGAATCTAACTATGGCTACACCTTC.

This clonotype was seen only a few times. The genes are TRBV29-1 and TRBJ2-3, with D possibly matching TRBD2 (6 bases). Trimming removed 6 bases at V and 2 bases at J, with 21 bases between. This CDR3 comprises 16 residues. Per the germline V gene, CDR1 is SQVTM and CDR2 is ANQGSEA. CDR3 coding DNA: TGCAGCGTATTGGGCGGGGAATCTACTTACACAGATACGCAGTATTTT. Its protein is CSVLGGESTYTDTQYF.

As to this clonotype: A much larger clone lies a single base off, so this may be a read error. This chain links TRBV7-2 with TRBJ2-1; D is undetermined. Germline assignment: CDR1 SGHTA and CDR2 FQGNSA. The CDR3 runs to 13 residues. The CDR3, as DNA: TGTGCCAGCAGCTTAGACCGGAACAATGAGCAGGTCTTC. Translated: CASSLDRNNEQVF.

This clonotype has only a few counts. The gene calls are TRBV6-2 or TRBV6-3 and TRBJ2-1, with TRBD2 identical over 7 bases. There are 18 residues in the CDR3. In germline, CDR1 is MNHEY, CDR2 SVGEGT. Trimming cost V 5 bases and J 9 bases; bases outside gene matches: 22. The CDR3 protein is CASSPSGRLGDRRGEQFF. In nucleotides, the CDR3 is TGTGCCAGCAGTCCATCCGGGAGGCTAGGGGACCGGCGTGGTGAGCAGTTCTTC.

This clonotype was picked up a small number of times. The chain carries TRBV12-3 or TRBV12-4 and TRBJ2-3; unclear D gene. V lost 4 bases and J lost 4, with 15 bases in between. This CDR3 region has 15 residues. Here the CDR3 DNA reads TGTGCCAGCAGTTCACTCCAAGCCATAGCAGATACGCAGTATTTT. It yields the protein CASSSLQAIADTQYF.

The sample holds one count of this clonotype. The chain employs TRBV12-3 or TRBV12-4 and TRBJ2-1, with a possible D match to TRBD2 (6 bases). The CDR3 runs to 12 residues. Between the trimmed V and J ends, which lost 7 bases and 10 bases, there was a span of 14 bases. The CDR3 region is CASKGRFREQFF. The CDR3 nucleotides read TGTGCCAGCAAAGGGAGGTTTCGGGAGCAGTTCTTC.

Note on this clonotype: Germline is not matched at one junction end, which may reflect a read error. The genes are TRBV7-2 and TRBJ2-6, with 8 bases identical to TRBD2. The CDR3 runs to 20 residues. Germline V gene lookup returns CDR1 SGHTA and CDR2 FQGNSA. The CDR3 region has the DNA TGCGCCAGCAGCTCGAGCCGGGGGGGGAGCCTGCTTTCTGGGGCCAACGTCCTGACTTTC. The encoded protein is CASSSSRGGSLLSGANVLTF.

The chain uses TRBV20-1 and TRBJ2-1; 14 nucleotides agree with TRBD2. The CDR3 totals 13 residues. Germline V gene sequence: CDR1 DFQATT, CDR2 SNEGSKA (reference sequence). V was pared by 7 bases and J by 15 bases, with 11 bases of the junction left unmatched. CDR3 loop: CSVSTSGGAPPFF. CDR3 nucleotides: TGCAGTGTTTCGACTAGCGGGGGGGCCCCTCCGTTCTTC.